The next 10 T cell receptor beta chains were all read from a single sample in a study of blood T cell repertoires in COVID-19. TCRdb keeps only in-frame clones here, not all; method: immunoSEQ multiplex PCR. The table shows about 270,000 clones, with 81% occurring only once. Material for sequencing was peripheral blood. The receptor source for this set is a woman aged 55-75 years with active or convalescent COVID-19.

V and J are TRBV5-1 and TRBJ2-5, with 9 bases matching TRBD1. The V segment lost 4 bases and the J segment 2 bases; nucleotides outside the gene matches: 6. Germline V gene lookup returns CDR1 SGHRS and CDR2 YFSETQ. CDR3 length: 15 residues. This CDR3 is CASSPGDRDQETQYF. The CDR3 nucleotides are TGCGCCAGCAGCCCGGGGGACAGGGATCAAGAGACCCAGTACTTC.

This clone has a handful of counts. This sequence joins TRBV11-2 and TRBJ2-3, with D unclear. The CDR3 has 16 residues. CDR1 is SGHAT, CDR2 FQNNGV, per germline. Deletions cut 5 bases from V and 0 bases from J, with 15 bases between. This CDR3 is CASSPRQQFSTDTQYF. CDR3 DNA sequence: TGTGCCAGCAGCCCGCGGCAGCAGTTCAGCACAGATACGCAGTATTTT.

The chain links TRBV9 to TRBJ2-1; 11 bases are a match to TRBD2. The CDR3 length is 17 residues. J gave up 0 bases and V 4 bases, and 6 bases lay outside the gene matches. The germline gives CDR1 SGDLS, CDR2 YYNGEE. The CDR3 loop reads CASSLTSGGRSYNEQFF. The CDR3 region has the DNA TGTGCCAGCAGCCTTACTAGCGGGGGCCGCTCCTACAATGAGCAGTTCTTC.

This sequence joins TRBV5-5 and TRBJ1-4; D might be TRBD1 (5 bases). The V end lost 4 bases, the J end lost 2 bases, and 18 bases lay between the germline ends. Germline V gene lookup returns CDR1 SGHKS and CDR2 YYEKEE (reference sequence). CDR3 size: 17 residues. CDR3 in DNA: TGTGCCAGCAGCACTTATTTGACAGCCGGCACTAATGAAAAACTGTTTTTT. Translating it yields CASSTYLTAGTNEKLFF.

J is TRBJ2-3 and V is TRBV7-2; 9 bases are shared with TRBD2. Germline values: CDR1 SGHTA, CDR2 FQGNSA. There are 17 residues in the CDR3. The V segment lost 6 bases and the J segment 4 bases; nucleotides outside the gene matches: 14. CDR3 amino acids: CASSLRGGLAGPDTQYF. The CDR3 DNA reads TGTGCCAGCAGTCTTAGGGGGGGTCTAGCGGGGCCAGATACGCAGTATTTT.

V and J are TRBV12-5 and TRBJ2-1, with 8 nucleotides matching TRBD1. V dropped 0 bases and J dropped 11; count of bases not matched to a gene: 24. In germline, CDR1 is LGHNT, CDR2 FRNRAP. The CDR3 sequence is 20 residues long. The CDR3, as DNA: TGTGCTAGTGGTTTGGTACTATCGGACAGGGATGTTAGGGCCTTGGGTCAGCAGTTCTTC. This sequence encodes CASGLVLSDRDVRALGQQFF. Full variable domain (remainder filled in from reference TRBV12-5 and TRBJ2-1): DARVTQTPRHKVTEMGQEVTMRCQPILGHNTVFWYRQTMMQGLELLAYFRNRAPLDDSGMPKDRFSAEMPDATLATLKIQPSEPRDSAVYFCASGLVLSDRDVRALGQQFFGPGTRLTVL.

This clone was seen just once. The gene calls are TRBV18 and TRBJ2-7, with D possibly TRBD1 on 5 matching bases. The CDR3 length is 14 residues. V was clipped by 2 bases and J by 7 bases, with 15 bases between them. CDR1 and CDR2 from the germline V gene are KGHSH and LQKENI. CDR3 region: CASSPVDRLLEQYF. The CDR3 DNA sequence: TGTGCCAGCTCACCAGTAGACAGACTCTTGGAGCAGTACTTC. The full variable domain, with the rest looked up from reference TRBV18 and TRBJ2-7, is NAGVMQNPRHLVRRRGQEARLRCSPMKGHSHVYWYRQLPEEGLKFMVYLQKENIIDESGMPKERFSAEFPKEGPSILRIQQVVRGDSAAYFCASSPVDRLLEQYFGPGTRLTVT.

The rearrangement joins TRBV20-1 to TRBJ1-2, with D possibly matching TRBD1 (6 bases). Germline lookup yields CDR1 DFQATT and CDR2 SNEGSKA (reference sequence). The CDR3 is 11 amino acids. With 1 base removed from V and 6 bases from J, the gap between germline ends came to 6 bases. The CDR3 reads CSARAGDGYTF. DNA for the CDR3: TGCAGTGCTAGAGCAGGGGATGGCTACACCTTC.

CDR3 residues: CASKRAGENYGYTF. The CDR3 nucleotides are TGTGCCAGCAAAAGGGCAGGGGAAAACTATGGCTACACCTTC. This chain links TRBV9 with TRBJ1-2; a possible D gene is TRBD1 (6 bases). CDR1 is SGDLS and CDR2 is YYNGEE in the germline V gene. V lost 6 bases and J lost 2, with 14 bases in between. This CDR3 is 14 amino acids long.

This clone was counted a single time. The rearrangement links TRBV5-1 to TRBJ1-5, with 8 bases fitting TRBD1. CDR1 is SGHRS, CDR2 YFSETQ, per germline. The trim removed 3 bases at V and 1 base at J, leaving 9 bases unmatched. The CDR3 totals 17 residues. The CDR3 loop reads CASSWGPTGGSNQPQHF. The CDR3, as DNA: TGCGCCAGCAGCTGGGGTCCAACAGGGGGAAGCAATCAGCCCCAGCATTTT. Full variable domain (outside the CDR3, taken from reference TRBV5-1 and TRBJ1-5): KAGVTQTPRYLIKTRGQQVTLSCSPISGHRSVSWYQQTPGQGLQFLFEYFSETQRNKGNFPGRFSGRQFSNSRSEMNVSTLELGDSALYLCASSWGPTGGSNQPQHFGDGTRLSIL.